This T cell receptor (beta chain) was obtained from a study of T cell changes during pregnancy in multiple sclerosis. Germline assignment: CDR1 ENHRY and CDR2 SYGVKD. This CDR3 has 13 amino acids. The V and J ends lost 3 bases and 6 bases respectively, with 12 bases between them. Sequencing was performed with immunoSEQ multiplex PCR; in TCRdb, only in-frame clones are kept and a portion is missing. The sample includes approximately 83,000 clones, roughly 93% seen only once; the top ten take around 2.3%. The sample consisted of peripheral blood, taken in the third trimester of pregnancy. The rearrangement uses TRBV10-3 and TRBJ2-7, with D unclear. This clonotype was sampled from a female donor with multiple sclerosis, enrolled in a pregnancy study. CDR3 coding DNA: TGTGCCATCAGTGATGGAGTATCCGCCGAGCAGTACTTC. This gives the protein CAISDGVSAEQYF.